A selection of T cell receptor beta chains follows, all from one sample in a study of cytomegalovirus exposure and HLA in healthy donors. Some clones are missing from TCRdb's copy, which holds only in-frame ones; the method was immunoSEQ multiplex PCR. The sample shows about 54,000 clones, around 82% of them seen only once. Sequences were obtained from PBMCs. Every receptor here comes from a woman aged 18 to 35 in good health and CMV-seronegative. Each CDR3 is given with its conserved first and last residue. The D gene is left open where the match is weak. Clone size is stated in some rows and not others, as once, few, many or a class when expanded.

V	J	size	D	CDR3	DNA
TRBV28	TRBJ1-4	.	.	CASSLAASEKLFF	TGTGCCAGCAGTTTGGCAGCGAGTGAAAAACTGTTTTTT
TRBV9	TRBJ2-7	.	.	CASSVGLSFRELHEQYF	TGTGCCAGCAGCGTAGGGCTTAGTTTCCGGGAGCTACACGAGCAGTACTTC
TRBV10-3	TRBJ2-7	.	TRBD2	CAISESGSGPSYEQYF	TGTGCCATCAGTGAGTCTGGTAGCGGGCCCTCCTACGAGCAGTACTTC
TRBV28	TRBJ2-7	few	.	CASGKRGSDEQYF	TGTGCCAGCGGGAAGAGGGGGAGCGACGAGCAGTACTTC
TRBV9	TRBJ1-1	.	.	CASSSLGAEAFF	TGTGCCAGCAGCTCCCTTGGGGCAGAAGCTTTCTTT
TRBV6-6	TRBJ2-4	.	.	CASRSPGGDVKNSQYF	TGTGCCAGCAGATCCCCGGGCGGGGACGTCAAAAACAGTCAGTACTTC
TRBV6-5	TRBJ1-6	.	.	CASSYILDRENSPLHF	TGTGCCAGCAGTTACATCCTGGACAGAGAAAATTCACCCCTCCACTTT
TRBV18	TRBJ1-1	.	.	CASSPPARRTEAFF	TGTGCCAGCTCACCCCCGGCGAGGAGGACTGAAGCTTTCTTT
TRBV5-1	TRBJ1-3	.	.	CASSLDRDGNTIYF	TGCGCCAGCAGCTTAGACAGAGATGGAAACACCATATATTTT
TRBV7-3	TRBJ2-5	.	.	CASSPGGPGWVQTQYF	TGTGCCAGCAGCCCCGGGGGACCGGGATGGGTTCAGACCCAGTACTTC
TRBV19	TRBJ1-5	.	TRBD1	CASSIQIPRQGSRQPQHF	TGTGCCAGTAGTATCCAAATCCCACGACAGGGATCGCGGCAGCCCCAGCATTTT
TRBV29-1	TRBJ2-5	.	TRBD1	CSPEPLDRRQETQYF	TGCAGCCCTGAACCCCTGGACAGGAGGCAAGAGACCCAGTACTTC
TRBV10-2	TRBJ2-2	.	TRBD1	CASSDSGHRGRGTGELFF	TGCGCCAGCAGTGATTCGGGACACAGGGGGAGAGGAACCGGGGAGCTGTTTTTT
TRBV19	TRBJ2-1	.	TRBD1	CASMGWGQGNNEQFF	TGTGCCAGTATGGGGTGGGGACAGGGGAACAATGAGCAGTTCTTC
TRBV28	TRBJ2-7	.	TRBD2	CASSPSGRIPYEQYF	TGTGCCAGCAGCCCTAGCGGGAGGATCCCCTACGAGCAGTACTTC
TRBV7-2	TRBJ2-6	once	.	CASSPPSSGANVLTF	TGTGCCAGCAGCCCCCCTAGCTCTGGGGCCAACGTCCTGACTTTC
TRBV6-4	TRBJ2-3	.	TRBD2	CASSDSAGGNTDTQYF	TGTGCCAGCAGTGACTCCGCGGGAGGGAATACAGATACGCAGTATTTT